This T cell receptor beta chain was identified in a study of PD-1 blockade in mismatch repair-deficient tumors. With V trimmed by 5 bases and J by 5 bases, 8 bases remained unmatched. This CDR3 comprises 14 residues. CDR1 and CDR2 (germline): SEHNR, FQNEAQ (reference sequence). The repertoire was sequenced with immunoSEQ multiplex PCR; TCRdb's copy has only in-frame clones and lacks some. The table lists roughly 50,000 clones, over 65% of them singletons, with 2.5% to 4% in the top ten. This chain uses TRBV7-9 with TRBJ1-2; 7 bases fit TRBD1. The material was peripheral blood, obtained 4 weeks after starting pembrolizumab. The TCR comes from an adult with mismatch repair-deficient cancer. In DNA, the CDR3 is TGTGCCAGCAGCACTCGGACAGGCGGGTATGGCTACACCTTC. Its protein is CASSTRTGGYGYTF.